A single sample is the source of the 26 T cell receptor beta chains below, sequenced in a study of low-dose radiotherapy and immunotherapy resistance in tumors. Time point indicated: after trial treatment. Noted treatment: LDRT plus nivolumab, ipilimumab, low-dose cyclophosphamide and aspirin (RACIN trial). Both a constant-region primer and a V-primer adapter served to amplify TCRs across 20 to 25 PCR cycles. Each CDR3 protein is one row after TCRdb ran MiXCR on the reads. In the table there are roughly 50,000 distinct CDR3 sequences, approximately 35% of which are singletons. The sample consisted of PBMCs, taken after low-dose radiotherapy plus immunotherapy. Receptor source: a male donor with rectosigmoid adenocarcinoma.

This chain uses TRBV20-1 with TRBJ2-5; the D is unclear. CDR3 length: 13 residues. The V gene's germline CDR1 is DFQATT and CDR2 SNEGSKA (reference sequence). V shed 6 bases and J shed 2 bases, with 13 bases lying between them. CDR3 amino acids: CSAGPADQETQYF. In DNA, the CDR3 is TGCAGTGCAGGACCCGCCGATCAAGAGACCCAGTACTTC.

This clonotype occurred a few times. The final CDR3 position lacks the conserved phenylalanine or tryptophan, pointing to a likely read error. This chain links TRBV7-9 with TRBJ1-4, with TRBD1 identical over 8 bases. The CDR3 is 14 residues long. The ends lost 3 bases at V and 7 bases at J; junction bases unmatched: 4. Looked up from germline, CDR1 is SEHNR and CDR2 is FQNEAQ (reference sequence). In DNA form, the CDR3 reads TGTGCCAGCAGCTTCTCCGGACAGGGTGAAAAACTGTTTTTA. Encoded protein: CASSFSGQGEKLFL.

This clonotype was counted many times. The CDR3 DNA reads TGTGCCAGCCACTTGGGGTCGGACATTCAGTACTTC. Translated: CASHLGSDIQYF. This chain connects TRBV2 to TRBJ2-4; D call uncertain. The CDR3 has 12 amino acids. V lost 8 bases to trimming and J lost 8 bases, with 13 bases between them. Germline V lookup: CDR1 SNHLY, CDR2 FYNNEI.

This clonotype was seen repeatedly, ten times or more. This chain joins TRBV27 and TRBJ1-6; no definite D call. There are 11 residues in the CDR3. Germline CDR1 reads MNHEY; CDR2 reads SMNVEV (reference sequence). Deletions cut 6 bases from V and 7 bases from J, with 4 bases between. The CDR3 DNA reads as TGTGCCAGCAGGGGGAATTCACCCCTCCACTTT. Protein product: CASRGNSPLHF.

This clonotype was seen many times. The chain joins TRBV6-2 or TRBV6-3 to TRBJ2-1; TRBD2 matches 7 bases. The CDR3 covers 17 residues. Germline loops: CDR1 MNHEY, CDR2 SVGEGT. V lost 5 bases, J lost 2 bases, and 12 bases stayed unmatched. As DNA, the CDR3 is TGTGCCAGCAGTGGGACTACCGACCGGGGCACCTACAATGAGCAGTTCTTC. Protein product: CASSGTTDRGTYNEQFF.

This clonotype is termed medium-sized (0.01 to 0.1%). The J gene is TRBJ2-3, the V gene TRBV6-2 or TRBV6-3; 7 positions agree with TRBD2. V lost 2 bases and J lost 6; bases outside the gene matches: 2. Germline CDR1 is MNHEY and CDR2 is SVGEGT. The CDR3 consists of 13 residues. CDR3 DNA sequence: TGTGCCAGCAGTTACGAGGGAGGGGATACGCAGTATTTT. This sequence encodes CASSYEGGDTQYF.

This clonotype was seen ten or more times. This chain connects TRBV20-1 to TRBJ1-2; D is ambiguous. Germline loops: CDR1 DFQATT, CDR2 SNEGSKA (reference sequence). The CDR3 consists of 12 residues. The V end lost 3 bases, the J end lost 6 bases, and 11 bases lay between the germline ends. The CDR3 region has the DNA TGCAGTGCTAGTCCGGTGTTTGATGGCTACACCTTC. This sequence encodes CSASPVFDGYTF.

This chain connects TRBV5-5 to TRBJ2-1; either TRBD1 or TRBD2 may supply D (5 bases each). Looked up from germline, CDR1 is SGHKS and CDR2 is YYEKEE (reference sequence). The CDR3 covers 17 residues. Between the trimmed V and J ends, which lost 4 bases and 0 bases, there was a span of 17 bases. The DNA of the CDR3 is TGTGCCAGCAGCCCGGGACGTCTGATGAGCTCCTACAATGAGCAGTTCTTC. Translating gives CASSPGRLMSSYNEQFF.

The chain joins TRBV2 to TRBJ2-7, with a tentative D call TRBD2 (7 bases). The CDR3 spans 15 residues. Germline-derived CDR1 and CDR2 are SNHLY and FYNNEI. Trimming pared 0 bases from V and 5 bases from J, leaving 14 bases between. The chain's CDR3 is CASSEAGGGLNEQYF. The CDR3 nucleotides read TGTGCCAGCAGTGAAGCGGGGGGGGGCCTGAACGAGCAGTACTTC.

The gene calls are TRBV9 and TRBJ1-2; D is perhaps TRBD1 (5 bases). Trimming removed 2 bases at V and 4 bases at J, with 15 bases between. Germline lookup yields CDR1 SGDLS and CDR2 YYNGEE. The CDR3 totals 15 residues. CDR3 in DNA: TGTGCCAGCAGCGTGACAGATCTAGCCGGCTATGGCTACACCTTC. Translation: CASSVTDLAGYGYTF.

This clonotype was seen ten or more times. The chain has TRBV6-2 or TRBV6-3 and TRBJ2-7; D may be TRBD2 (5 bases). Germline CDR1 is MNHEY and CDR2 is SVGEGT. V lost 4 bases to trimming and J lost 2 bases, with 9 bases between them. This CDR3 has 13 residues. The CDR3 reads CASSFGLAYEQYF. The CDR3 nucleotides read TGTGCCAGCAGTTTCGGACTCGCCTACGAGCAGTACTTC.

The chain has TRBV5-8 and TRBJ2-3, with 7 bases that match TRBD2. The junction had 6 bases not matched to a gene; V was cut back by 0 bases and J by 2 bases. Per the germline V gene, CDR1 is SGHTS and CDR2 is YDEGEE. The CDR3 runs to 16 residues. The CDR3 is CASSLGLAVITDTQYF. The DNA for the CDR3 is TGTGCCAGCAGCTTGGGGCTAGCGGTCATCACAGATACGCAGTATTTT.

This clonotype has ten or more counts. The CDR3 region has the DNA TGTGCCAGCAGTTACTCGCGGGGGGTCTCCTACGAGCAGTACTTC. Protein sequence: CASSYSRGVSYEQYF. The rearrangement links TRBV6-2 or TRBV6-3 to TRBJ2-7, with 8 bases aligning to TRBD2. The CDR3 consists of 15 residues. V shed 0 bases, J shed 0 bases, and the junction held 1 base outside the gene matches. The germline V gene has CDR1 MNHEY and CDR2 SVGEGT.

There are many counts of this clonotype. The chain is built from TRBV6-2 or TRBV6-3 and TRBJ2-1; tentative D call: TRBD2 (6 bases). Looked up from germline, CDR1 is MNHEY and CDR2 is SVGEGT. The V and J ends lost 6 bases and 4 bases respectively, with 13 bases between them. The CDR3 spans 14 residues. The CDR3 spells CASRGAGRYNEQFF. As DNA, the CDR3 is TGTGCCAGCAGAGGGGCGGGACGTTACAATGAGCAGTTCTTC.

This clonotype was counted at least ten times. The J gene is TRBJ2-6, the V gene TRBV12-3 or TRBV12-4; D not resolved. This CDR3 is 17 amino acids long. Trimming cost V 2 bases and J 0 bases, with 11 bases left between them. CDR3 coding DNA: TGTGCCAGCAGTTTACGGGCAGCAAACTCTGGGGCCAACGTCCTGACTTTC. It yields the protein CASSLRAANSGANVLTF.

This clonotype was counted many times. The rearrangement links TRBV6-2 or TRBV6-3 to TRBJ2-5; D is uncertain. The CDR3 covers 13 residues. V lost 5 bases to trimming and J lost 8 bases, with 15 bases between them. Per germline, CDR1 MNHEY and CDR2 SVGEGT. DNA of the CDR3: TGTGCCAGCAGTGACGTGATCGGCGGTACCCAGTACTTC. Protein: CASSDVIGGTQYF.

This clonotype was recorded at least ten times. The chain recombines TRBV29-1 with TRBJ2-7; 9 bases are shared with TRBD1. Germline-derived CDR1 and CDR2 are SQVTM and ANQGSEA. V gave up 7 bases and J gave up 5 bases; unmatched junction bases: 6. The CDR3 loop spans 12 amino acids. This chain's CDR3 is CSAGTGYNEQYF. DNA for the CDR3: TGCAGCGCCGGGACAGGGTATAACGAGCAGTACTTC.

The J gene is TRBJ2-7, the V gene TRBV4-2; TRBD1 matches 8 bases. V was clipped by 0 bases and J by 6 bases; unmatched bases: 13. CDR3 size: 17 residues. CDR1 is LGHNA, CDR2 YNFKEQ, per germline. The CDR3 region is CASSQDRWTGRGVEQYF. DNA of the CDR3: TGTGCCAGCAGCCAAGATCGGTGGACAGGGAGAGGGGTCGAGCAGTACTTC.

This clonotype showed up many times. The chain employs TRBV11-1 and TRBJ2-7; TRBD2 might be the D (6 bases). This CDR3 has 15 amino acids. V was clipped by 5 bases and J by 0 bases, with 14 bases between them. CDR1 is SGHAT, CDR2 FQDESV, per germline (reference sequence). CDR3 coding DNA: TGTGCCAGCAGCCCCCCGGATAGCGGCTCCTACGAGCAGTACTTC. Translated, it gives CASSPPDSGSYEQYF. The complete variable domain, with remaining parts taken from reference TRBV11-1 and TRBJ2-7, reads EAEVAQSPRYKITEKSQAVAFWCDPISGHATLYWYRQILGQGPELLVQFQDESVVDDSQLPKDRFSAERLKGVDSTLKIQPAELGDSAMYLCASSPPDSGSYEQYFGPGTRLTVT.

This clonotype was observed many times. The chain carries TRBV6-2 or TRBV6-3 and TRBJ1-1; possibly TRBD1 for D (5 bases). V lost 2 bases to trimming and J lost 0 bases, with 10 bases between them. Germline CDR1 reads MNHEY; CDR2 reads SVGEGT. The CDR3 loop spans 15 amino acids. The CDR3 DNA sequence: TGTGCCAGCAGTTACAGGACACTATTGAACACTGAAGCTTTCTTT. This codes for CASSYRTLLNTEAFF.

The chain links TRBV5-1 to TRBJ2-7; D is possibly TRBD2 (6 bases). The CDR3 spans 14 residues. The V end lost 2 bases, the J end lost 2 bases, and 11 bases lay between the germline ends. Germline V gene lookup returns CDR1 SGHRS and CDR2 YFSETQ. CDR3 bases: TGCGCCAGCAGCTTCGGGGGTGGCGCCTACGAGCAGTACTTC. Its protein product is CASSFGGGAYEQYF.

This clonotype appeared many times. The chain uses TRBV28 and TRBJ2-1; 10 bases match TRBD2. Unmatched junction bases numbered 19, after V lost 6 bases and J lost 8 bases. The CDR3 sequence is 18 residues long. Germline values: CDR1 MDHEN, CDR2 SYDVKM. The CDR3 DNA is TGTGCCAGCAGCACCGGGACTAGCGCCTCTCGCCGGGCCGATGAGCAGTTCTTC. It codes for CASSTGTSASRRADEQFF. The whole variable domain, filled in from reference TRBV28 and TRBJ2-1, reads DVKVTQSSRYLVKRTGEKVFLECVQDMDHENMFWYRQDPGLGLRLIYFSYDVKMKEKGDIPEGYSVSREKKERFSLILESASTNQTSMYLCASSTGTSASRRADEQFFGPGTRLTVL.

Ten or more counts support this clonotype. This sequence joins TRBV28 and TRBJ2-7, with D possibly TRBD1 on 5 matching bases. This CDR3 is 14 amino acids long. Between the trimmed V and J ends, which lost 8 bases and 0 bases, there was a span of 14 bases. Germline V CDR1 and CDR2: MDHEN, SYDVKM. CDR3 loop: CASGFQGNSYEQYF. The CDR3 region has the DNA TGTGCCAGCGGATTTCAGGGAAACTCCTACGAGCAGTACTTC.

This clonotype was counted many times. This CDR3 is CSARALPWGYTF. The CDR3 bases are TGCAGTGCGAGGGCACTCCCTTGGGGCTACACCTTC. V is TRBV20-1 and J is TRBJ1-2, with no clear D. The CDR3 is made up of 12 amino acids. V was cut by 6 bases and J by 8 bases, with 16 bases left in between. Germline V CDR1 and CDR2: DFQATT, SNEGSKA (reference sequence).

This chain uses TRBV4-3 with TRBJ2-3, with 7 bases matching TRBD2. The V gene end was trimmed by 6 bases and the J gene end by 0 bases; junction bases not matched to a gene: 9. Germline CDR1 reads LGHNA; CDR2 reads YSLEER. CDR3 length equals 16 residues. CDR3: CASRPNSGASTDTQYF. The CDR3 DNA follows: TGCGCCAGCAGACCTAACAGCGGGGCTAGCACAGATACGCAGTATTTT.

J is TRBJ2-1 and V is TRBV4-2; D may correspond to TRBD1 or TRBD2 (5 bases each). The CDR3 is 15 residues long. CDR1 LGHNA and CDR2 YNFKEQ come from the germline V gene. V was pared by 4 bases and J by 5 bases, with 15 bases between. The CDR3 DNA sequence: TGTGCCAGCAGCCCGAAACGGGACGGGAACAATGAGCAGTTCTTC. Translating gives CASSPKRDGNNEQFF.